The 6 T cell receptor beta chains given below trace back to one sample, sequenced in a study of vaccination and CD4 T cells after COVID-19. These receptors lack a known antigen. Sample treatment: approximately 9-day PBMC culture with coronavirus spike peptide pools or control peptides (ViraFEST assay). Cultured CD4+ T cell DNA underwent sequencing with the Oncomine TCR Beta short-read assay. TCRdb passed the PCR reads through MiXCR, listing each CDR3 protein once. The profile shows 15,000 to 20,000 distinct CDR3 sequences, approximately 28% of them singletons. Source material: cultured CD4+ T cells from blood. The source of these receptors is a human donor with COVID-19.

The rearrangement links TRBV12-3 or TRBV12-4 to TRBJ2-3; D is possibly TRBD2 (6 bases). V lost 5 bases, J lost 7 bases, and 19 bases lay in between. The CDR3 is 15 amino acids. The CDR3 sequence: CASSPRGTGKNTQYF. CDR3 bases: TGTGCCAGCAGTCCGAGAGGGACTGGGAAGAATACGCAGTATTTT.

In its sample, this clonotype was seen a few times. J is TRBJ2-2 and V is TRBV6-2 or TRBV6-3; weak D call: TRBD2 (5 bases). V gave up 6 bases and J gave up 0 bases, with 11 bases separating them. This CDR3 region has 15 residues. In germline, CDR1 is MNHEY, CDR2 SVGEGT. CDR3 loop: CASRLLGTNTGELFF. DNA for the CDR3: TGTGCCAGCAGACTACTAGGGACGAACACCGGGGAGCTGTTTTTT.

This chain uses TRBV7-3 with TRBJ1-1; 7 bases match TRBD1. This CDR3 has 15 amino acids. Losses at the gene ends were 5 bases for V and 4 bases for J; bases not matched to a gene: 10. The V gene's germline CDR1 is SGHTA and CDR2 FQGTGA. CDR3 DNA sequence: TGTGCCAGCAGCGACCAACAGGGGATGGGCACTGAAGCTTTCTTT. Its protein product is CASSDQQGMGTEAFF.

This clonotype was counted only a few times. The DNA for the CDR3 is TGTGCCACCAGAGAACAGGGGGCGCCTCAGCCCCAGCATTTT. This gives the protein CATREQGAPQPQHF. This chain joins TRBV15 and TRBJ1-5, with 9 bases matching TRBD1. The length of the CDR3 is 14 residues. CDR1 LNHNV and CDR2 YYDKDF come from the germline V gene (reference sequence). Trimming removed 6 bases from V and 6 bases from J; junction bases left unmatched: 6.

CDR3 in DNA: TGTGCCAGCAGCTCACCGACTAGCCGGGCAGATACGCAGTATTTT. It is translated as CASSSPTSRADTQYF. J is TRBJ2-3 and V is TRBV5-6; 7 bases map to TRBD2. The CDR3 has 15 amino acids. Germline V gene data show CDR1 as SGHDT and CDR2 as YYEEEE. V shed 3 bases, J shed 4 bases, and the junction held 8 bases outside the gene matches. The full variable domain, with the rest looked up from reference TRBV5-6 and TRBJ2-3, is DAGVTQSPTHLIKTRGQQVTLRCSPKSGHDTVSWYQQALGQGPQFIFQYYEEEERQRGNFPDRFSGHQFPNYSSELNVNALLLGDSALYLCASSSPTSRADTQYFGPGTRLTVL.

In nucleotides, the CDR3 is TGCGCCAGCAGCCGCAGCGGGGGATCTAGCGCGAACACCGGGGAGCTGTTTTTT. It translates to CASSRSGGSSANTGELFF. The chain recombines TRBV4-1 with TRBJ2-2; 8 bases are a match to TRBD2. CDR3 size: 18 residues. With V trimmed by 4 bases and J by 0 bases, 10 bases remained unmatched. CDR1 is MGHRA and CDR2 is YSYEKL in the germline V gene.